Listed below are T cell receptor beta chains from one sample, sequenced in a study of T cell responses to AZD1222 COVID-19 vaccine. This table comes from immunoSEQ multiplex PCR, and its TCRdb copy is limited to in-frame clones, with some not included. The table shows approximately 170,000 clones, with 90% to 95% occurring only once. The sequencing used peripheral blood, collected 28 days after the second AZD1222 dose. These receptors originate from an adult who received the AZD1222 COVID-19 vaccine. The CDR3 runs from the conserved cysteine through the conserved F or W. The D gene is left open where the match is weak. Rows may omit the clone size; those that give it use once, few, many or a size class.

clone_size j_call d_call v_call cdr3_aa cdr3_nt
- TRBJ2-5 TRBD1 TRBV12-3/TRBV12-4 CASSSGGQETQYF TGTGCCAGCAGTTCAGGGGGCCAAGAGACCCAGTACTTC
- TRBJ1-2 - TRBV30 CALFGGGNGYTF TGTGCCCTGTTCGGGGGGGGCAATGGCTACACCTTC
once TRBJ1-1 - TRBV5-1 CASSLVGRLRNTEAFF TGCGCCAGCAGCTTGGTGGGGCGCTTAAGGAACACTGAAGCTTTCTTT
- TRBJ2-1 - TRBV7-8 CASSPDNRGNEQFF TGTGCCAGCAGTCCCGATAATCGGGGGAATGAGCAGTTCTTC
- TRBJ2-3 TRBD2 TRBV19 CASSIAGDTDTQYF TGTGCCAGTAGTATTGCGGGGGACACAGATACGCAGTATTTT
- TRBJ1-2 - TRBV19 CASSPFSWKGRLDGYTF TGTGCCAGTAGTCCCTTTAGTTGGAAAGGGCGGCTAGATGGCTACACCTTC
- TRBJ1-1 - TRBV18 CASSPPTGRGAEAFF TGTGCCAGCTCACCACCGACAGGTCGGGGTGCTGAAGCTTTCTTT
- TRBJ2-7 TRBD2 TRBV29-1 CSIVTSGEGHHEQYF TGCAGCATAGTAACTTCCGGGGAGGGCCACCACGAGCAGTACTTC
- TRBJ2-5 TRBD2 TRBV2 CASSAPGLDETQYF TGTGCCAGCAGTGCCCCGGGACTAGACGAGACCCAGTACTTC
- TRBJ2-1 - TRBV4-1 CASSQEWREQFF TGCGCCAGCAGCCAAGAGTGGAGGGAGCAGTTCTTC
- TRBJ2-3 TRBD2 TRBV7-6 CASSPTRGDTQYF TGTGCCAGCAGCCCCACGCGGGGGGATACGCAGTATTTT
- TRBJ1-3 - TRBV6-1 CASSARQKTFGNTIYF TGTGCCAGCAGTGCAAGACAGAAAACTTTTGGAAACACCATATATTTT
- TRBJ1-3 TRBD1 TRBV7-9 CASSSPDRGDTIYF TGTGCCAGCAGCTCTCCCGACAGGGGGGACACCATATATTTT
once TRBJ1-1 - TRBV12-3/TRBV12-4 CASSRRNTEAFF TGTGCCAGCAGTAGACGGAACACTGAAGCTTTCTTT
- TRBJ2-2 TRBD2 TRBV28 CASRPLGGRAFTGELFF TGTGCCAGCAGACCATTGGGCGGGAGGGCCTTCACCGGGGAGCTGTTTTTT
- TRBJ1-2 - TRBV7-2 CASSSSANYGYTF TGTGCCAGCAGCTCTTCCGCTAACTATGGCTACACCTTC
- TRBJ2-1 - TRBV24-1 CATSDFLRQGQFF TGTGCCACCAGTGATTTTCTTCGGCAGGGACAGTTCTTC
once TRBJ1-1 - TRBV28 CASSLGLTEAFF TGTGCCAGCAGCCTCGGACTAACTGAAGCTTTCTTT
- TRBJ2-1 TRBD2 TRBV6-5 CASSSTSGRAVNEQFF TGTGCCAGCAGTTCGACTAGCGGGAGGGCCGTCAATGAGCAGTTCTTC
once TRBJ2-5 - TRBV10-3 CAIRGLPVLQETQYF TGTGCCATCAGGGGACTCCCGGTACTCCAAGAGACCCAGTACTTC
- TRBJ2-3 - TRBV13 CASSIDPTDTQYF TGTGCCAGCAGCATAGACCCCACAGATACGCAGTATTTT
- TRBJ2-1 - TRBV2 CASTLRLGWDEQFF TGTGCCAGCACCTTAAGACTAGGGTGGGATGAGCAGTTCTTC
- TRBJ2-1 - TRBV5-8 CASSSGTAGTYNEQFF TGTGCCAGCAGCTCCGGGACAGCCGGGACTTACAATGAGCAGTTCTTC
- TRBJ2-1 - TRBV19 CASSSWGEGEQFF TGTGCCAGTAGTTCCTGGGGAGAGGGTGAGCAGTTCTTC
- TRBJ2-7 - TRBV9 CASSVAPAGSYEQYF TGTGCCAGCAGCGTAGCCCCGGCAGGGAGCTACGAGCAGTACTTC
once TRBJ1-1 TRBD1 TRBV13 CASSPRDRNTEAFF TGTGCCAGCAGCCCAAGGGACAGGAACACTGAAGCTTTCTTT
- TRBJ1-2 - TRBV28 CASSTGGRLGYTF TGTGCCAGCAGTACCGGGGGGCGCCTAGGCTACACCTTC
- TRBJ2-1 TRBD2 TRBV15 CATSRGGGSGMSNEQFF TGTGCCACCAGCAGAGGCGGGGGTAGCGGGATGTCCAATGAGCAGTTCTTC
- TRBJ1-1 TRBD1 TRBV28 CASSPRMGQGSEAFF TGTGCCAGCAGTCCGAGGATGGGACAGGGTTCTGAAGCTTTCTTT
- TRBJ2-3 - TRBV18 CASSRGDSTDTQYF TGTGCCAGCTCACGTGGGGACAGCACAGATACGCAGTATTTT
once TRBJ1-2 - TRBV27 CASSPSRAPLSYGYTF TGTGCCAGCAGCCCAAGTCGGGCTCCCCTTAGCTATGGCTACACCTTC
- TRBJ2-3 - TRBV30 CAWSVHGGWADTQYF TGTGCCTGGAGTGTACATGGCGGGTGGGCAGATACGCAGTATTTT
- TRBJ1-5 TRBD1 TRBV27 CASSLPTFYRGLSNQPQHF TGTGCCAGCAGTTTGCCTACTTTTTACAGGGGGCTTAGCAATCAGCCCCAGCATTTT
once TRBJ1-1 - TRBV5-5 CASSLASLNTEAFF TGTGCCAGCAGCTTGGCCTCACTGAACACTGAAGCTTTCTTT
- TRBJ2-2 TRBD2 TRBV5-1 CASDSGSLNTGELFF TGCGCCAGCGATAGCGGGAGCCTGAACACCGGGGAGCTGTTTTTT
- TRBJ1-3 TRBD1 TRBV7-2 CASSAQGAFGNTIYF TGTGCCAGCAGCGCCCAGGGGGCATTTGGAAACACCATATATTTT
- TRBJ2-5 TRBD1 TRBV28 CASSQGAGETQYF TGTGCCAGTTCCCAGGGGGCAGGAGAGACCCAGTACTTC